The 30 T cell receptor beta chains listed next were all sequenced from one sample in a study of control samples from healthy donors and cancer patients. This table comes from immunoSEQ multiplex PCR, and its TCRdb copy is limited to in-frame clones, with some not included. This sample has some 130,000 clones, with more than 85% found just once. The sequencing input was PBMCs. These receptors all come from a man in his fifties with head and neck cancer.

The CDR3 DNA reads as TGTGCCACTAGGGGACAGGGTAATAGGAATGAGCAGTTCTTC. Amino acid sequence: CATRGQGNRNEQFF. V and J are TRBV19 and TRBJ2-1; 9 positions match TRBD1. Germline V gene lookup returns CDR1 LNHDA and CDR2 SQIVND (reference sequence). The CDR3 spans 14 residues. V shed 10 bases and J 7 bases; nucleotides not matched to a gene: 11.

The chain links TRBV19 to TRBJ1-2, with D hard to call. This CDR3 is built from 14 residues. Trimming took 4 bases from V and 5 from J, leaving 14 bases between them. In germline, CDR1 is LNHDA, CDR2 SQIVND (reference sequence). The DNA of the CDR3 is TGTGCCAGTAGTAACTCTCCCATGGGATATGGCTACACCTTC. Amino acid sequence: CASSNSPMGYGYTF. The entire variable domain, with the rest obtained from reference TRBV19 and TRBJ1-2, is as follows: DGGITQSPKYLFRKEGQNVTLSCEQNLNHDAMYWYRQDPGQGLRLIYYSQIVNDFQKGDIAEGYSVSREKKESFPLTVTSAQKNPTAFYLCASSNSPMGYGYTFGSGTRLTVV.

This sequence joins TRBV7-3 and TRBJ1-1; no clear D. V gave up 0 bases and J gave up 4 bases, with 6 bases separating them. The CDR3 totals 13 residues. Germline assignment: CDR1 SGHTA and CDR2 FQGTGA. The CDR3 DNA sequence: TGTGCCAGCAGCTTAACTGACTCCACTGAAGCTTTCTTT. Amino acid sequence: CASSLTDSTEAFF.

The rearrangement links TRBV25-1 to TRBJ2-1, with no clear D. The V gene's germline CDR1 is MGHDK and CDR2 SYGVNS. V lost 6 bases to trimming and J lost 6 bases, with 3 bases between them. This CDR3 spans 10 amino acids. For the CDR3, the DNA is TGTGCCAGCAGCTTCAATGAGCAGTTCTTC. Its protein is CASSFNEQFF.

The chain uses TRBV5-3 and TRBJ1-2; D perhaps matches TRBD1 (6 bases). Being an ORF, TRBV5-3 has a function that is uncertain. The CDR3 totals 13 residues. V lost 4 bases and J 3 bases, leaving 10 bases between the germline ends. The CDR3: CARSPGHHYGYTF. In DNA, the CDR3 is TGTGCCAGAAGCCCGGGACACCACTATGGCTACACCTTC.

CDR3 in amino acids: CASSFPGLEAFF. The CDR3 DNA follows: TGTGCCAGCAGTTTCCCGGGGCTCGAAGCTTTCTTT. The chain recombines TRBV12-3 or TRBV12-4 with TRBJ1-1; D may be TRBD1 (5 bases). The CDR3 spans 12 residues. Deletions cut 3 bases from V and 8 bases from J, with 10 bases between.

About this clone: The same CDR3 also results from other DNA sequences found in this sample. The rearrangement joins TRBV12-3 or TRBV12-4 to TRBJ2-1; D gene unclear. V lost 3 bases and J lost 3, with 0 bases in between. CDR3 length: 11 residues. The CDR3 is CASSFYNEQFF. CDR3 sequence (DNA): TGTGCCAGCAGTTTCTACAATGAGCAGTTCTTC.

This rearrangement joins TRBV11-2 to TRBJ2-1; 11 nucleotides line up with TRBD2. Germline values: CDR1 SGHAT, CDR2 FQNNGV. The ends lost 7 bases at V and 5 bases at J; junction bases unmatched: 10. The CDR3 has 16 amino acids. This CDR3 is CASTTPGLAVDNEQFF. The DNA of the CDR3 is TGTGCCAGCACCACCCCGGGACTAGCGGTCGACAATGAGCAGTTCTTC.

V is TRBV5-1 and J is TRBJ2-3, with 8 bases that match TRBD1. V dropped 3 bases and J dropped 2; count of bases not matched to a gene: 11. The CDR3 runs to 17 residues. Per the germline V gene, CDR1 is SGHRS and CDR2 is YFSETQ. CDR3 DNA sequence: TGCGCCAGCAGCTCAAGGACAGGGACCCGAATCACAGATACGCAGTATTTT. Translated, it gives CASSSRTGTRITDTQYF.

V and J are TRBV30 and TRBJ1-2; no definite D call. Between the trimmed V and J ends, which lost 0 bases and 2 bases, there was a span of 13 bases. The CDR3 is 15 amino acids. The V gene's germline CDR1 is GTSNPN and CDR2 SVGIG (reference sequence). Written as DNA, the CDR3 is TGTGCCTGGAGTGTAGGTAGAGGGCCGAACTATGGCTACACCTTC. Amino acids: CAWSVGRGPNYGYTF.

To note about this clone: The sample contains more than one DNA sequence encoding this CDR3. The rearrangement links TRBV4-3 to TRBJ1-1; tentatively, D is TRBD1 (6 bases). CDR3 size: 16 residues. Germline V lookup: CDR1 LGHNA, CDR2 YSLEER. V lost 0 bases and J lost 0, with 11 bases in between. The CDR3 DNA sequence: TGCGCCAGCAGCCAAGATAGGGGGGCCATGAACACTGAAGCTTTCTTT. This sequence encodes CASSQDRGAMNTEAFF.

The V call is TRBV11-3, the J call TRBJ2-1, with D maybe TRBD1 (6 bases). Germline V gene sequence: CDR1 SGHNT, CDR2 YENEEA. The CDR3 length is 17 residues. Trimming left V 0 bases short and J 4 bases short, with 16 bases between. CDR3: CASSLEGAVHGYNEQFF. The CDR3 region has the DNA TGTGCCAGCAGCTTAGAGGGGGCGGTGCATGGATACAATGAGCAGTTCTTC.

The chain combines TRBV5-6 with TRBJ2-7; 10 nucleotides match TRBD1. CDR3 size: 15 residues. The ends lost 5 bases at V and 3 bases at J; junction bases unmatched: 8. Germline CDR1 reads SGHDT; CDR2 reads YYEEEE. The CDR3 nucleotides are TGTGCCAGCAGACCTTCGGGACAGGGGATCTACGAGCAGTACTTC. Protein: CASRPSGQGIYEQYF.

The J gene is TRBJ1-4, the V gene TRBV19; D gene uncertain. The CDR3 is made up of 15 amino acids. Germline CDR1 and CDR2: LNHDA and SQIVND (reference sequence). Deletions cut 4 bases from V and 3 bases from J, with 12 bases between. CDR3 loop: CASSTREVANEKLFF. DNA for the CDR3: TGTGCCAGTAGTACTAGGGAGGTTGCTAATGAAAAACTGTTTTTT. Full variable domain (outside the CDR3, taken from reference TRBV19 and TRBJ1-4): DGGITQSPKYLFRKEGQNVTLSCEQNLNHDAMYWYRQDPGQGLRLIYYSQIVNDFQKGDIAEGYSVSREKKESFPLTVTSAQKNPTAFYLCASSTREVANEKLFFGSGTQLSVL.

This chain links TRBV29-1 with TRBJ2-7; TRBD1 is a possible D gene (5 bases). CDR1 and CDR2 (germline): SQVTM, ANQGSEA. CDR3 length: 13 residues. The V gene lost 1 base and the J gene lost 3 bases, with 10 bases spanning the gap. The DNA for the CDR3 is TGCAGCGTTGAAGCTGACAGCCGCTACGAGCAGTACTTC. This translates into CSVEADSRYEQYF.

V gene TRBV30 combines with J gene TRBJ2-3; D remains unclear. The length of the CDR3 is 13 residues. Germline-derived CDR1 and CDR2 are GTSNPN and SVGIG (reference sequence). V shed 1 base and J shed 0 bases, with 5 bases lying between them. The CDR3 DNA sequence: TGTGCCTGGAGTGCCCTAAGCACAGATACGCAGTATTTT. This encodes CAWSALSTDTQYF.

To note about this clone: Other DNA sequences of this sample code for an identical CDR3. The chain uses TRBV14 and TRBJ2-4, with a weak D call TRBD2 (6 bases). The length of the CDR3 is 15 residues. Between the trimmed V and J ends, which lost 4 bases and 0 bases, there was a span of 10 bases. The germline CDR1 and CDR2 sequences are SGHDN and FVKESK. This chain's CDR3 is CASSRSGLAKNIQYF. The CDR3 DNA sequence: TGTGCCAGCAGCCGATCGGGACTAGCCAAAAACATTCAGTACTTC.

This sequence joins TRBV19 and TRBJ1-5; TRBD1 might be the D (6 bases). V was clipped by 5 bases and J by 6 bases, with 14 bases between them. This CDR3 contains 14 residues. CDR1 and CDR2 (germline): LNHDA, SQIVND (reference sequence). CDR3: CASSPPGVGQPQHF. CDR3 coding DNA: TGTGCCAGTAGTCCCCCAGGGGTCGGTCAGCCCCAGCATTTT.

V gene TRBV28 combines with J gene TRBJ1-2; maybe TRBD1 (5 bases). Trimming took 7 bases from V and 9 from J, leaving 24 bases between them. Germline V gives CDR1 MDHEN, CDR2 SYDVKM. CDR3 length: 15 residues. CDR3 residues: CASTPHRDPPMSYTF. CDR3 nucleotide sequence: TGTGCCAGCACTCCTCACCGGGACCCCCCTATGAGCTACACCTTC.

CDR3 nucleotides: TGTGCCAGCAGTGAAGCGCTTCAGGGCTCAGATACGCAGTATTTT. Translation gives CASSEALQGSDTQYF. J is TRBJ2-3 and V is TRBV6-1, with a tentative D call TRBD1 (5 bases). Trimming removed 0 bases from V and 4 bases from J, with 11 bases in between. The germline V gene has CDR1 MNHNS and CDR2 SASEGT. CDR3 length equals 15 residues.

This clone was seen once. The chain recombines TRBV19 with TRBJ1-5; no firm D call. CDR1 is LNHDA, CDR2 SQIVND, per germline (reference sequence). The CDR3 is 18 amino acids. Trimming removed 4 bases at V and 3 bases at J, with 22 bases between. The CDR3 nucleotides are TGTGCCAGTAGTAGATCCCGTATTAGCGAAAAGTTCAATCAGCCCCAGCATTTT. Amino acid sequence: CASSRSRISEKFNQPQHF. The variable domain in full, completed from reference TRBV19 and TRBJ1-5, reads DGGITQSPKYLFRKEGQNVTLSCEQNLNHDAMYWYRQDPGQGLRLIYYSQIVNDFQKGDIAEGYSVSREKKESFPLTVTSAQKNPTAFYLCASSRSRISEKFNQPQHFGDGTRLSIL.

V and J are TRBV27 and TRBJ1-1; D is ambiguous. CDR3 size: 14 residues. CDR1 is MNHEY and CDR2 is SMNVEV in the germline V gene (reference sequence). Trimming took off 3 bases at V and 6 bases at J, with 14 bases between the two ends. Written as DNA, the CDR3 is TGTGCCAGCAGTTTCCGTTGGGGAATGGCTGAAGCTTTCTTT. Translating gives CASSFRWGMAEAFF.

J is TRBJ2-7 and V is TRBV5-1; TRBD1 is a possible D gene (6 bases). Germline V gene lookup returns CDR1 SGHRS and CDR2 YFSETQ. The ends were cut back, 4 bases at V and 0 bases at J, with 8 bases in the middle. This CDR3 contains 13 residues. The CDR3 is CASSRTDSYEQYF. In nucleotides, the CDR3 is TGCGCCAGCAGCCGGACAGACTCCTACGAGCAGTACTTC.

This chain joins TRBV7-2 and TRBJ2-2; D not resolved. Trimming took 6 bases from V and 6 from J, leaving 11 bases between them. The V gene's germline CDR1 is SGHTA and CDR2 FQGNSA. The CDR3 is 13 residues long. The CDR3 coding sequence is TGTGCCAGCAGGGGCCCAGGCCCCGGGGAGCTGTTTTTT. This codes for CASRGPGPGELFF.

This clone came up once. The chain joins TRBV7-9 to TRBJ1-1; D unresolved. The CDR3 length is 14 residues. Germline V gene lookup returns CDR1 SEHNR and CDR2 FQNEAQ (reference sequence). The V end lost 7 bases, the J end lost 4 bases, and 16 bases lay between the germline ends. CDR3 nucleotides: TGTGCCAGCATCGGGGTAGGGTACGGCACTGAAGCTTTCTTT. This codes for CASIGVGYGTEAFF.

V gene TRBV29-1 combines with J gene TRBJ2-4; possibly TRBD1 or TRBD2 for D (7 bases each). The CDR3 spans 14 residues. Germline V gives CDR1 SQVTM, CDR2 ANQGSEA. Trimming took off 6 bases at V and 4 bases at J, with 16 bases between the two ends. In DNA form, the CDR3 reads TGCAGCGTAGTACCAGGGGGGGTTAAAAACATTCAGTACTTC. This sequence encodes CSVVPGGVKNIQYF. Drawing the rest from reference TRBV29-1 and TRBJ2-4, the complete variable domain is SAVISQKPSRDICQRGTSLTIQCQVDSQVTMMFWYRQQPGQSLTLIATANQGSEATYESGFVIDKFPISRPNLTFSTLTVSNMSPEDSSIYLCSVVPGGVKNIQYFGAGTRLSVL.

The rearrangement links TRBV9 to TRBJ1-2; 9 bases align to TRBD1. The CDR3 contains 15 residues. Trimming took 4 bases from V and 2 from J; bases not matched to a gene: 6. From germline, CDR1 is SGDLS and CDR2 YYNGEE. The CDR3 DNA is TGTGCCAGCAGCCCCGGGACAGGGAGAAACTATGGCTACACCTTC. It encodes CASSPGTGRNYGYTF.

As DNA, the CDR3 is TGTGCCACCCAGGGCAGGGCCTATAATTCACCCCTCCACTTT. It encodes CATQGRAYNSPLHF. V gene TRBV6-5 combines with J gene TRBJ1-6; a weak D match, TRBD1 (5 bases). This CDR3 region has 14 residues. Germline CDR1 reads MNHEY; CDR2 reads SVGAGI. V lost 10 bases, J lost 2 bases, and 12 bases lay in between.

The rearrangement uses TRBV7-3 and TRBJ2-1; D perhaps matches TRBD1 (5 bases). V was clipped by 5 bases and J by 4 bases, with 9 bases between them. The CDR3 spans 13 residues. Germline CDR1 SGHTA, CDR2 FQGTGA. CDR3 in amino acids: CASSDPGYNEQFF. The CDR3 DNA follows: TGTGCCAGCAGCGACCCAGGGTACAATGAGCAGTTCTTC.

The gene calls are TRBV9 and TRBJ2-1, with D maybe TRBD2 (5 bases). The CDR3 consists of 13 residues. V lost 7 bases and J lost 9, with 17 bases in between. Looked up from germline, CDR1 is SGDLS and CDR2 is YYNGEE. DNA for the CDR3: TGTGCCAGCGAGCCCGGTTCCGGGATTGAGCAGTTCTTC. The encoded protein is CASEPGSGIEQFF.